The 15 T cell receptor beta chains given below trace back to one sample, sequenced in a study of identical twins. MiXCR, run by TCRdb on the 5' RACE reads, gives a single entry per CDR3 protein. Of roughly 770,000 distinct CDR3 sequences listed, around a sixth were seen once; the top ten hold roughly 13%. Separately, the same data were catalogued under a study of T cells expressing NK-cell markers.

The sample comprised PBMCs. These receptors were taken from a woman under 30 in good health.

This clonotype was detected only a few times. The V and J genes are TRBV6-1 and TRBJ1-4; the D is unclear. Germline assignment: CDR1 MNHNS and CDR2 SASEGT. V was shortened by 9 bases and J by 4 bases, with 12 bases between the two germline ends. There are 13 residues in the CDR3. The CDR3 coding sequence is TGTGCCAGTGAAAGGGCCCGTAATGAAAAACTGTTTTTT. It translates to CASERARNEKLFF.

The rearrangement joins TRBV20-1 to TRBJ1-2; no firm D call. The V end was cut by 6 bases, the J end by 0 bases, with 17 bases between. Germline V CDR1 and CDR2: DFQATT, SNEGSKA (reference sequence). CDR3 length: 15 amino acids. The DNA of the CDR3 is TGCAGTGCCGGGTCCGGAAGCTCTTCTAACTATGGCTACACCTTC. It codes for CSAGSGSSSNYGYTF.

The chain links TRBV12-3 or TRBV12-4 to TRBJ2-5; 8 bases agree with TRBD2. The CDR3 runs 16 residues. After removal of 5 bases from V and 2 bases from J, the junction contained 10 bases not matched to a gene. The CDR3, as DNA: TGTGCCAGCAGTCAATCCCTTCTAGCGGGTCAAGAGACCCAGTACTTC. Amino acids: CASSQSLLAGQETQYF.

The chain employs TRBV3-1 and TRBJ2-2, with TRBD1 identical over 9 bases. The CDR3 covers 16 residues. Germline CDR1 LGHDT, CDR2 YNNKEL (reference sequence). With V trimmed by 4 bases and J by 8 bases, 11 bases remained unmatched. As DNA, the CDR3 is TGTGCCAGCAGCCGGTACCGGGACAGGGTGTCTGGGGAGCTGTTTTTT. Amino acid sequence: CASSRYRDRVSGELFF.

This sequence joins TRBV6-5 and TRBJ2-1; D uncertain. Deletions cut 2 bases from V and 0 bases from J, with 14 bases between. This CDR3 has 17 residues. Looked up from germline, CDR1 is MNHEY and CDR2 is SVGAGI. The DNA for the CDR3 is TGTGCCAGCAGTTACGGCTCGCTCCCCGGCTCCTACAATGAGCAGTTCTTC. Translating gives CASSYGSLPGSYNEQFF.

Only a few counts were recorded for this clonotype. The chain is built from TRBV20-1 and TRBJ1-4; D is undetermined. This CDR3 is built from 17 residues. Per germline, CDR1 DFQATT and CDR2 SNEGSKA (reference sequence). V was shortened by 0 bases and J by 0 bases, with 14 bases between the two germline ends. DNA of the CDR3: TGCAGTGCTAGAGAGAGTCGGGCAGACCCAACTAATGAAAAACTGTTTTTT. Translation: CSARESRADPTNEKLFF.

The rearrangement links TRBV10-3 to TRBJ2-7; D gene unclear. Trimming removed 4 bases from V and 3 bases from J, with 10 bases in between. Germline CDR1 and CDR2: ENHRY and SYGVKD. The CDR3 runs 13 residues. CDR3 amino acids: CAISALNGYEQYF. CDR3 DNA: TGTGCCATCAGTGCTTTAAACGGCTACGAGCAGTACTTC.

There are a few counts of this clonotype. The J gene is TRBJ2-1, the V gene TRBV5-1; D not certain. The V gene's germline CDR1 is SGHRS and CDR2 YFSETQ. The V end lost 4 bases, the J end lost 6 bases, and 20 bases lay between the germline ends. The CDR3 spans 16 residues. The CDR3 sequence is CASSGSGGVESNEQFF. The CDR3 coding sequence is TGCGCCAGCAGCGGCTCGGGTGGGGTTGAGAGCAATGAGCAGTTCTTC.

V usage is TRBV6-2 or TRBV6-3 and J usage is TRBJ2-1; D call uncertain. The germline gives CDR1 MNHEY, CDR2 SVGEGT. The CDR3 extends over 14 amino acids. V was clipped by 10 bases and J by 0 bases, with 13 bases between them. For the CDR3, the DNA is TGTGCCACCGGACGTCTTGACTCCTACAATGAGCAGTTCTTC. It encodes CATGRLDSYNEQFF.

This clonotype was seen ten or more times. The genes are TRBV20-1 and TRBJ1-2, with no clear D. The CDR3 spans 14 residues. Deletions cut 3 bases from V and 2 bases from J, with 13 bases between. CDR1 and CDR2 from the germline V gene are DFQATT and SNEGSKA (reference sequence). CDR3: CSARVGLMNYGYTF. CDR3 coding DNA: TGCAGTGCTAGGGTTGGACTCATGAACTATGGCTACACCTTC.

This clonotype was seen a few times. The V and J genes are TRBV18 and TRBJ1-2; D gene unclear. Trimming shortened V by 3 bases and J by 2 bases, and 16 bases separated the two germline ends. The CDR3 extends over 16 amino acids. The germline CDR1 and CDR2 sequences are KGHSH and LQKENI. CDR3 nucleotide sequence: TGTGCCAGCTCACCTCGGAGACCGAAGTCCAACTATGGCTACACCTTC. Translated, it gives CASSPRRPKSNYGYTF.

This clonotype showed up many times. The chain uses TRBV5-1 and TRBJ2-1, with a weak D call TRBD2 (5 bases). The CDR3 is 13 amino acids. Germline lookup yields CDR1 SGHRS and CDR2 YFSETQ. Deletions cut 0 bases from V and 12 bases from J, with 13 bases between. The CDR3 DNA reads TGCGCCAGCAGCTTGGAATCACTAGTTGGGCAGTTCTTC. It encodes CASSLESLVGQFF. Variable domain in full (rest from reference TRBV5-1 and TRBJ2-1): KAGVTQTPRYLIKTRGQQVTLSCSPISGHRSVSWYQQTPGQGLQFLFEYFSETQRNKGNFPGRFSGRQFSNSRSEMNVSTLELGDSALYLCASSLESLVGQFFGPGTRLTVL.

V gene TRBV12-3 or TRBV12-4 combines with J gene TRBJ1-5; D not resolved. This CDR3 spans 13 amino acids. With 5 bases removed from V and 5 bases from J, the gap between germline ends came to 10 bases. CDR3 protein: CASSPLTYQPQHF. The CDR3 coding sequence is TGTGCCAGCAGTCCACTGACCTATCAGCCCCAGCATTTT.

The chain couples TRBV4-3 to TRBJ2-7; the D gene is possibly TRBD2 (6 bases). Germline V gene sequence: CDR1 LGHNA, CDR2 YSLEER. The CDR3 is 14 residues long. V was clipped by 1 base and J by 4 bases, with 11 bases between them. This CDR3 reads CASSQVRGWYEQYF. The CDR3 nucleotides read TGCGCCAGCAGCCAAGTCCGGGGGTGGTACGAGCAGTACTTC.

The chain links TRBV12-3 or TRBV12-4 to TRBJ2-6; D is perhaps TRBD1 or TRBD2 (6 bases each). There are 17 residues in the CDR3. With 0 bases removed from V and 7 bases from J, the gap between germline ends came to 16 bases. The CDR3 region has the DNA TGTGCCAGCAGTTTAGCGCAGGGGACTCTGGTCGCCAACGTCCTGACTTTC. This translates into CASSLAQGTLVANVLTF.